The source of this T cell receptor beta chain is a study of OX40 agonist ivuxolimab in advanced cancers. Study-level information: In three patients, partial responses were observed, one with hepatocellular carcinoma and two with cutaneous melanoma.

Profiling relied on immunoSEQ multiplex PCR, and the TCRdb table lists in-frame clones only, not all of them. The sample includes approximately 35,000 clones, approximately 89% of them seen just once. CDR1 and CDR2 (germline): LNHDA, SQIVND (reference sequence). The CDR3 has 11 residues. Trimming cost V 7 bases and J 3 bases; bases outside gene matches: 0. The clonotype originates from an adult with an advanced solid tumor such as melanoma, head and neck, liver or kidney cancer. The specimen was CD4+ or CD8+ T cells sorted from blood, collected in a trial of the OX40 agonist ivuxolimab. The rearrangement joins TRBV19 to TRBJ2-7; 7 nucleotides line up with TRBD1. The CDR3 DNA is TGTGCCAGTACAGGGGGCTACGAGCAGTACTTC. This gives the protein CASTGGYEQYF. The variable domain in full, with the rest retrieved from reference TRBV19 and TRBJ2-7, is DGGITQSPKYLFRKEGQNVTLSCEQNLNHDAMYWYRQDPGQGLRLIYYSQIVNDFQKGDIAEGYSVSREKKESFPLTVTSAQKNPTAFYLCASTGGYEQYFGPGTRLTVT.